These T cell receptor beta chains were read from a single sample in a study of blood T cell repertoires in COVID-19. The table came from immunoSEQ multiplex PCR; TCRdb's copy has only in-frame clones and leaves some out. In the table there are 200,000 to 300,000 clones, about nine tenths of which are singletons. Specimen: PBMCs or T cells enriched from blood (not recorded which). These TCRs come from a woman in her late teens or twenties who had recovered from COVID-19. CDR3s include the opening cysteine and the closing phenylalanine or tryptophan. D genes are given only for firm matches. Size is stated for part of the rows, as once, few or many counts, or as a class when the clone is expanded.

DNA: TGTGCCAGCAGCTTGAGTAGCGCACGAGAGACCCAGTACTTC; CDR3: CASSLSSARETQYF; D: -; size: -; V: TRBV5-4; J: TRBJ2-5
DNA: TGTGCCAGCAGTCGGACAGGGCAAGAGACCCAGTACTTC; CDR3: CASSRTGQETQYF; D: TRBD1; size: -; V: TRBV7-2; J: TRBJ2-5
DNA: TGTGCCAGCAGTCGACTAGCGGGGCTCTACGAGCAGTACTTC; CDR3: CASSRLAGLYEQYF; D: TRBD2; size: -; V: TRBV6-6; J: TRBJ2-7
DNA: TGTGCCAGCAGTTTATGGGGACTAGCGGGAGAAGTCGAGCAGTACTTC; CDR3: CASSLWGLAGEVEQYF; D: TRBD2; size: -; V: TRBV28; J: TRBJ2-7
DNA: TGTGCCAGTTTGGACAACTCCTACGAGCAGTACTTC; CDR3: CASLDNSYEQYF; D: -; size: -; V: TRBV28; J: TRBJ2-7
DNA: TGTGCCAGCAGCTTATTTAGGACTAGCCGTCTGCTGTTCTTC; CDR3: CASSLFRTSRLLFF; D: TRBD2; size: -; V: TRBV11-3; J: TRBJ2-1
DNA: TGTGCCAGCAGTTTGTGGGGGGGGAAACCTAATTCACCCCTCCACTTT; CDR3: CASSLWGGKPNSPLHF; D: -; size: -; V: TRBV28; J: TRBJ1-6
DNA: TGTGCCAGCAGAAAACAGAGTATGAACACTGAAGCTTTCTTT; CDR3: CASRKQSMNTEAFF; D: -; size: once; V: TRBV27; J: TRBJ1-1
DNA: TGTGCCAGTAGTCCCTCGGGGTTCGACACCGGGGAGCTGTTTTTT; CDR3: CASSPSGFDTGELFF; D: -; size: -; V: TRBV19; J: TRBJ2-2
DNA: TGTGCCAGCAGTGAAGCGTACGGACTCACAGATACGCAGTATTTT; CDR3: CASSEAYGLTDTQYF; D: -; size: -; V: TRBV6-1; J: TRBJ2-3
DNA: TGTGCCAGCAGCTTTTTCCTAGCGGGGGGCAATGAGCAGTTCTTC; CDR3: CASSFFLAGGNEQFF; D: TRBD2; size: -; V: TRBV7-9; J: TRBJ2-1
DNA: TGTGCCAGCAGTCCCCCGGAGGGGGAGACCCAGTACTTC; CDR3: CASSPPEGETQYF; D: -; size: -; V: TRBV12-3/TRBV12-4; J: TRBJ2-5
DNA: TGTGCCAGCAGCCCAACCCCCCGGGACAGCCGGGGAAACACCATATATTTT; CDR3: CASSPTPRDSRGNTIYF; D: TRBD1; size: -; V: TRBV5-5; J: TRBJ1-3
DNA: TGCGCCAGCAGCCAAGACCAGGTTAGGCCAGACCCTTCACCCCTCCACTTT; CDR3: CASSQDQVRPDPSPLHF; D: -; size: -; V: TRBV4-1; J: TRBJ1-6
DNA: TGTGCTGGAAAGACAGGGGGCGCCCACAATGAGCAGTTCTTC; CDR3: CAGKTGGAHNEQFF; D: TRBD1; size: once; V: TRBV28; J: TRBJ2-1
DNA: TGTGCCAGCAGCTTAGTGACAGATAGCACAGATACGCAGTATTTT; CDR3: CASSLVTDSTDTQYF; D: -; size: -; V: TRBV7-2; J: TRBJ2-3
DNA: TGTGCCACCGGGTCTTCCCCGAATGGCTACACCTTC; CDR3: CATGSSPNGYTF; D: -; size: -; V: TRBV28; J: TRBJ1-2
DNA: TGTGCCAGCAGCGTTACAGCGGGGGTAGGCGAGCAGTACTTC; CDR3: CASSVTAGVGEQYF; D: TRBD2; size: -; V: TRBV9; J: TRBJ2-7
DNA: TGTGCCAGAAGCTTTAGGAGGAGCTCCTATAATTCACCCCTCCACTTT; CDR3: CARSFRRSSYNSPLHF; D: -; size: -; V: TRBV5-3; J: TRBJ1-6
DNA: TGTGCCAGCAGCTTAGCTATCGGGGAGCTGTTTTTT; CDR3: CASSLAIGELFF; D: -; size: -; V: TRBV7-8; J: TRBJ2-2
DNA: TGTGCCAGCAGTCCTAGCGGGGGGGGCTACGAGCAGTACTTC; CDR3: CASSPSGGGYEQYF; D: TRBD2; size: -; V: TRBV3-1/TRBV3-2; J: TRBJ2-7
DNA: TGTGCCGTCGACAGGGGGTCAGATACGCAGTATTTT; CDR3: CAVDRGSDTQYF; D: TRBD1; size: once; V: TRBV19; J: TRBJ2-3
DNA: TGTGCCAGCAGTTTACGGCGTAGCGGGAGCTACGAGCAGTACTTC; CDR3: CASSLRRSGSYEQYF; D: TRBD2; size: -; V: TRBV27; J: TRBJ2-7
DNA: TGTGCCAGCAGTCTAAGCACAGGGAACATGCAGTACTTC; CDR3: CASSLSTGNMQYF; D: -; size: -; V: TRBV6-5; J: TRBJ2-7
DNA: TGTGCCTGGAGTCTCGGGGTTTCCAGTCAGCCCCAGCATTTT; CDR3: CAWSLGVSSQPQHF; D: -; size: -; V: TRBV30; J: TRBJ1-5
DNA: TGTGCCAGCAGCTTCCTAGACGGCTATGAAGCTTTCTTT; CDR3: CASSFLDGYEAFF; D: -; size: -; V: TRBV11-3; J: TRBJ1-1
DNA: TGTGCCAGCTCACCAACAGGGGCGAACAATTCACCCCTCCACTTT; CDR3: CASSPTGANNSPLHF; D: TRBD1; size: -; V: TRBV18; J: TRBJ1-6